The next 7 T cell receptor beta chains were all read from a single sample in a study of lymphopenia after photon versus proton radiotherapy. The data were produced by immunoSEQ multiplex PCR, yet TCRdb's version contains in-frame clones alone and is incomplete. The sample consists of under 65,000 clones, about 88% of them appearing once. The input for sequencing was peripheral blood, taken from a patient treated with proton-based radiotherapy. The receptors shown here come from a man aged 55 to 70 with pancreatic cancer.

The V and J genes are TRBV18 and TRBJ2-2; 13 positions match TRBD2. V trimming: 3 bases; J trimming: 6 bases; junction bases outside the gene matches: 10. CDR3 length: 18 amino acids. The germline V gene has CDR1 KGHSH and CDR2 LQKENI. DNA of the CDR3: TGTGCCAGCTCACCCCAACCCAGGACTAGCGGGAGATCCGGGGAGCTGTTTTTT. Amino acids: CASSPQPRTSGRSGELFF.

The chain joins TRBV30 to TRBJ2-2; no clear D. Per germline, CDR1 GTSNPN and CDR2 SVGIG (reference sequence). V was shortened by 4 bases and J by 5 bases, with 5 bases between the two germline ends. The CDR3 has 11 residues. CDR3: CAWINTGELFF. The CDR3 DNA sequence: TGTGCCTGGATCAATACCGGGGAGCTGTTTTTT.

This clone was observed once. J is TRBJ2-7 and V is TRBV2, with D possibly matching TRBD2 (5 bases). The germline V gene has CDR1 SNHLY and CDR2 FYNNEI. V was cut by 2 bases and J by 0 bases, with 8 bases left in between. The CDR3 consists of 14 residues. The CDR3 nucleotides are TGTGCCAGCAGTGAAACGGAGGTCTCCTACGAGCAGTACTTC. Translating it yields CASSETEVSYEQYF.

The V and J genes are TRBV30 and TRBJ1-5, with 9 bases lining up with TRBD1. CDR1 and CDR2 from the germline V gene are GTSNPN and SVGIG (reference sequence). The V and J ends lost 3 bases and 4 bases, in that order; junction bases with no gene match: 1. The CDR3 contains 13 residues. CDR3 in amino acids: CAWRGTGNQPQHF. The CDR3, as DNA: TGTGCCTGGAGGGGGACAGGGAATCAGCCCCAGCATTTT.

This clone was observed a few times. V and J are TRBV10-3 and TRBJ2-7; 7 nucleotides line up with TRBD1. The junction had 5 bases not matched to a gene; V was cut back by 3 bases and J by 6 bases. CDR1 is ENHRY and CDR2 is SYGVKD in the germline V gene. The CDR3 is made up of 13 amino acids. Here the CDR3 reads CAISDSGTAEQYF. The CDR3 nucleotides read TGTGCCATCAGTGACTCTGGGACAGCCGAGCAGTACTTC.

The V call is TRBV19, the J call TRBJ2-1; D uncertain. Between the trimmed V and J ends, which lost 8 bases and 7 bases, there was a span of 18 bases. Germline loops: CDR1 LNHDA, CDR2 SQIVND (reference sequence). CDR3 size: 14 residues. The CDR3 sequence is CASAPGLTRNEQFF. The CDR3 bases are TGTGCCAGTGCCCCGGGTCTGACCCGGAATGAGCAGTTCTTC. The full variable domain, completed using reference TRBV19 and TRBJ2-1, is DGGITQSPKYLFRKEGQNVTLSCEQNLNHDAMYWYRQDPGQGLRLIYYSQIVNDFQKGDIAEGYSVSREKKESFPLTVTSAQKNPTAFYLCASAPGLTRNEQFFGPGTRLTVL.

The chain combines TRBV28 with TRBJ2-5; D is perhaps TRBD2 (7 bases). The CDR3 sequence is 15 residues long. Germline values: CDR1 MDHEN, CDR2 SYDVKM. Trimming shortened V by 2 bases and J by 5 bases, and 15 bases separated the two germline ends. In nucleotides, the CDR3 is TGTGCCAGCAGTTTAGTAGAGGGGGGGTTCGAGACCCAGTACTTC. This encodes CASSLVEGGFETQYF. Full variable domain (remainder filled in from reference TRBV28 and TRBJ2-5): DVKVTQSSRYLVKRTGEKVFLECVQDMDHENMFWYRQDPGLGLRLIYFSYDVKMKEKGDIPEGYSVSREKKERFSLILESASTNQTSMYLCASSLVEGGFETQYFGPGTRLLVL.